This note documents a single T cell receptor beta chain sequence. cDNA synthesis used the whole RNA isolate, giving expressed TCRB sequences. Assay: immunoSEQ multiplex PCR; the TCRdb copy retains only in-frame clones and omits some. The sample has hundreds of thousands of clones; roughly an eighth are singletons. The data originate from a study of beta chain features in type 1 diabetes. The germline V gene has CDR1 SGHRS and CDR2 YFSETQ. J gave up 4 bases and V 3 bases, and 9 bases lay outside the gene matches. This CDR3 has 15 residues. The sample comprised naive CD4+ T cells from blood. The rearrangement joins TRBV5-1 to TRBJ2-7; TRBD1 matches 8 bases. This clonotype originated in a woman in her late teens or twenties in good health. The CDR3 DNA reads TGCGCCAGCAGCTCCACGAAGGACAGGGTTTACGAGCAGTACTTC. Translation gives CASSSTKDRVYEQYF.